The T cell receptor (beta chain) described here comes from a study of T cells in Graves' hyperthyroidism and ophthalmopathy (dated by TCRdb to about 2019). About the investigation overall: Peripheral blood was collected at initial diagnosis, before any treatment. Once sampling was done, hyperthyroidism patients were given methimazole at a starting dose of 30 mg daily, whereas ophthalmopathy patients were given high-dose intravenous methylprednisolone. TCR V-J signatures able to tell the groups apart were searched for in a discovery cohort of 95 to 100 patients, of whom more than 40 had Graves' ophthalmopathy and 55 to 65 had stable Graves' hyperthyroidism. The paper describes TCR Vbeta CDR3 sequencing of roughly 130 peripheral blood samples, made up of some 40 ophthalmopathy patients, 70 to 75 hyperthyroidism patients and 17 progressor patients. Prospective prediction of ophthalmopathy was tested in an independent validation cohort of under 20 hyperthyroidism patients and roughly 16 patients who later progressed to ophthalmopathy. In addition, the study compared T-cell repertoires in thyroid tissue and in blood from over 5 Graves' hyperthyroidism patients. The roughly 90 discovery patients were divided at random into training and test sets in a 7:3 ratio.

General study outcomes and caveats: No statistical method was used to set the sample size in advance, and investigators knew the group allocation. Blood samples also contained most of the expanded thyroid clonotypes (frequency above 0.001), which suggests that blood repertoires may reflect thyroid immune responses. Ophthalmopathy was separated from stable hyperthyroidism by a 13 V-J signature model, with approximately 89% sensitivity and about 81% specificity obtained in cross-validation and 80%/75% obtained in testing. In validation, the model predicted progression to ophthalmopathy a median of 6.5 months before onset, with roughly 70% sensitivity and roughly 72% specificity.

The TCR beta CDR3 regions were amplified from the RNA transcripts. A first-round RT-PCR of the TCR CDR3 used the HTBI primer set with the Qiagen OneStep RT-PCR kit. Libraries were constructed in a second round of multiplex PCR, after which size selection and purification were carried out. Paired-end sequencing of the libraries was performed with 100 bp reads on an Illumina HiSeq2000. Per the authors' processing: SOAPnuke was used to process the raw data, throwing out any read that contained adapters or uncalled bases, had a mean Phred below 15, or lacked an exact constant-primer or identifier match. High-quality paired reads were merged with COPE v1.2.5, and unique nucleotide sequences were defined as clonotypes. Clonotypes were aligned to IMGT TRBV, TRBD and TRBJ reference segments using MiTCR v1.1. Analysis was restricted to V-J combinations with a frequency above 0.0001, which covered about 99% of repertoires. A TCS score was defined as the ratio of F50 (clonal expansion) to E x V (chaos), with BLOSUM62-based TCRdist applied between CDR3 peptides within each V-J. Welch's t-statistics and random forest reduced 514 V-J features to about 12, which were used in a naive Bayes classifier (R e1071). The public sequencing data were trimmed at Q25 with fastp and processed into clonotypes with MiXCR by TCRdb, which kept only in-frame beta chains. A single entry per CDR3 protein holds the most common genes and DNA from its merged rows. TCRdb, not the original authors, processed these V and J calls. Here the sample has a few hundred thousand distinct CDR3 sequences; approximately 15% occur a single time. The top ten constitute 14% of the sample.

The CDR3 measures 18 amino acids from cysteine to phenylalanine. Here the CDR3 DNA is all that survives: 54 bases in frame from base 1. The germline V gene sets CDR1 to MNHNS and CDR2 to SASEGT. At the junction V is shortened by 8 bases and J by 0 bases, with 23 bases in between. A patient counted as having stable Graves' hyperthyroidism if no progression to ophthalmopathy occurred over 18 months of follow-up. The hyperthyroidism patients were between 18 and 65 years old and newly diagnosed, with a disease duration of less than 2 months. The study excluded patients with uncontrolled infections, other autoimmune diseases, pregnancy or lactation. Diagnoses were based on clinical symptoms, serum thyroxine and TRAb, thyroid ultrasound and orbital computed tomography. PBMCs were separated from approximately 9.9 ml of fresh peripheral blood using Ficoll-Paque density gradient centrifugation. Trizol reagent was used to extract total RNA, and RNA quality was then checked on an Agilent 2100 Bioanalyzer.

A note on this clonotype: Its specific antigen is unknown. The input lacks base qualities; no much larger clone sits a single base away.

Material for sequencing was blood. The sequence derives from a woman between 35 and 50 years old with Graves' hyperthyroidism. This chain joins TRBV6-1 to TRBJ1-5; the D gene is possibly TRBD1, with 5 bases matching. The sequenced DNA: TGTGCCAGCGCAGGGACGTTGGTCCGGCCATATAGCAATCAGCCCCAGCATTTT. It codes for CASAGTLVRPYSNQPQHF.